This note documents a single TCR beta chain sequence. These data come from a study of patients and donors after allogeneic stem cell transplantation. Per the germline V gene, CDR1 is SGHRS and CDR2 is YFSETQ. V was pared by 0 bases and J by 4 bases, with 17 bases between. CDR3 length: 17 amino acids. TCRdb reprocessed the RT-PCR reads via MiXCR and lists one record per CDR3 protein. The sample comprises about a million distinct CDR3 sequences, more than 15% of which are singletons, and approximately 5.9% rests with the top ten. The rearrangement links TRBV5-1 to TRBJ1-3; D call uncertain. The sequence came from a human donor who was either an allogeneic HSCT recipient or a stem cell or donor lymphocyte infusion donor (not recorded which). It is not recorded whose cells these are; they may come from a transplant donor. Sequences were obtained from blood, either unsorted or a sorted T cell fraction (not recorded which). The CDR3 nucleotides are TGCGCCAGCAGCTTGGAAGATGCGGGCTCCTCCGGAAACACCATATATTTT. This encodes CASSLEDAGSSGNTIYF.